This T cell receptor (beta chain) was sequenced in a study of OX40 agonist ivuxolimab in advanced cancers. As for the study in general: Ivuxolimab, an agonist antibody against OX40 (CD134), was given to patients. Patients received intravenous ivuxolimab every 2 weeks at 0.01 to 10 mg/kg. A partial response was reached by three patients: one with hepatocellular carcinoma and two with cutaneous melanoma. Study-level points and caveats: On average, a greater number of expanded clones characterised CD8+ T cells relative to CD4+.

Repertoires were generated with immunoSEQ multiplex PCR, while TCRdb's copy carries only in-frame clones and drops some. The sample has more than 75,000 clones; 80% to 90% are singletons. Trimming left V 4 bases short and J 7 bases short, with 22 bases between. CDR1 is MNHEY and CDR2 is SVGAGI in the germline V gene. The CDR3 is 16 residues long. On this clone itself: Antigen: not known.

The chain combines TRBV6-5 with TRBJ2-5; D gene uncertain. This TCR was sampled from an adult with an advanced solid tumor such as melanoma, head and neck, liver or kidney cancer. Here the sequenced sample was CD4+ or CD8+ T cells sorted from blood, taken in a trial of the OX40 agonist ivuxolimab. In DNA, the CDR3 is TGTGCCAGCAGTTCCACTACATGGGAAGGTGGATCGACCCAGTACTTC. It translates to CASSSTTWEGGSTQYF.